This T cell receptor beta chain was identified during a study of cytomegalovirus exposure and HLA in healthy donors. The V gene lost 4 bases and the J gene lost 1 base, with 13 bases spanning the gap. From germline, CDR1 is LGHNT and CDR2 FRNRAP. The CDR3 has 16 amino acids. PCR amplification relied on 60 Vbeta primers (plus 13 Jbeta primers). The data were produced by immunoSEQ multiplex PCR, yet TCRdb's version contains in-frame clones alone and is incomplete. Its clone listing holds more than 110,000 clones. Concerning this clone: The identical CDR3 is also encoded by other nucleotide sequences in the sample.

This chain joins TRBV12-5 and TRBJ2-2, with D tentatively TRBD2 (5 bases). This receptor was taken from a middle-aged man in good health and CMV-seronegative. The sequencing input was PBMCs. CDR3 region: CASGSPHAGNTGELFF. For the CDR3, the DNA is TGTGCTAGTGGTTCCCCCCATGCGGGGAACACCGGGGAGCTGTTTTTT.